This TCR beta chain was captured in a study of blood T cell repertoires in COVID-19. Sequencing used immunoSEQ multiplex PCR; TCRdb keeps in-frame clones, though not all of them. Among over 200,000 clones listed, more than 75% were seen once. This clone was seen a few times. Sequencing was done on a sample of peripheral blood. This receptor was identified in a man in his 60s who had recovered from COVID-19.

The chain's CDR3 is CAISGGGATDTQYF. The DNA for the CDR3 is TGTGCCATCAGTGGGGGCGGGGCCACAGATACGCAGTATTTT. The V gene is TRBV10-3, the J gene TRBJ2-3, with a weak D call TRBD2 (6 bases). Trimming left V 4 bases short and J 2 bases short, with 10 bases between. The CDR3 is 14 amino acids. Germline lookup yields CDR1 ENHRY and CDR2 SYGVKD.